This record looks at one T cell receptor beta chain sequence and its context. Its target is unknown. PCR was performed using 60 Vbeta and 13 Jbeta primers. Some clones are missing from TCRdb's copy, which holds only in-frame ones; the method was immunoSEQ multiplex PCR. This table holds some 99,000 clones, about 76% found once. The data derive from a study of cytomegalovirus exposure and HLA in healthy donors. Study-wide context: An earlier analysis identified 120 million or so unique TCR beta sequences in some 180 million T cells.

CDR1 SGHNT and CDR2 YENEEA come from the germline V gene. V gave up 1 base and J gave up 8 bases; unmatched junction bases: 8. There are 15 residues in the CDR3. Study findings and constraints: TCR beta sequences numbering fewer than 20,000 were associated with HLA alleles at 0.05 false discovery rate in a later analysis. Under in vitro conditions, a few CMV-associated chains were confirmed as specific for CMV antigens. Later work showed greater clonal expansion in HLA-associated TCR beta chains than in equally common others.

This chain joins TRBV11-3 and TRBJ2-5, with TRBD2 identical over 9 bases. Sequencing used PBMCs. This TCR came from a woman in her 30s in good health and CMV-seronegative. The CDR3 coding sequence is TGTGCCAGCAGCTTAGGGGGACTAGCTGTGGGAACCCAGTACTTC. Residues: CASSLGGLAVGTQYF.